The clone carrying this T cell receptor beta chain came up a few times. The antigen remains undetermined. Germline V CDR1 and CDR2: LNHNV, YYDKDF (reference sequence). Trimming cost V 0 bases and J 5 bases, with 16 bases left between them. The length of the CDR3 is 17 residues. The sample is drawn from a study of Graves' ophthalmopathy and Graves' hyperthyroidism. Findings and caveats of the study: Built on 13 signatures, a model told ophthalmopathy apart from stable hyperthyroidism with over 85% sensitivity and 75% to 82% specificity.

A roughly 9.3 ml volume of fresh peripheral blood provided the PBMCs. Amplification targeted the TCR beta CDR3 regions, with RNA transcripts as the source material. HTBI-primed RT-PCR formed the first round, and a multiplex PCR formed the second. One entry per CDR3 protein results from TCRdb running MiXCR on the multiplex PCR reads. This sample has 740,000 or so distinct CDR3 sequences, with 40% found just once. The chain joins TRBV15 to TRBJ2-2, with a tentative D call TRBD1 (5 bases). The sample comprised peripheral blood. This clonotype was obtained from an adult man with Graves' ophthalmopathy. Here the CDR3 reads CATSRERHRLGTGELFF. Here the CDR3 DNA reads TGTGCCACCAGCAGAGAGAGGCACAGGTTGGGGACCGGGGAGCTGTTTTTT.